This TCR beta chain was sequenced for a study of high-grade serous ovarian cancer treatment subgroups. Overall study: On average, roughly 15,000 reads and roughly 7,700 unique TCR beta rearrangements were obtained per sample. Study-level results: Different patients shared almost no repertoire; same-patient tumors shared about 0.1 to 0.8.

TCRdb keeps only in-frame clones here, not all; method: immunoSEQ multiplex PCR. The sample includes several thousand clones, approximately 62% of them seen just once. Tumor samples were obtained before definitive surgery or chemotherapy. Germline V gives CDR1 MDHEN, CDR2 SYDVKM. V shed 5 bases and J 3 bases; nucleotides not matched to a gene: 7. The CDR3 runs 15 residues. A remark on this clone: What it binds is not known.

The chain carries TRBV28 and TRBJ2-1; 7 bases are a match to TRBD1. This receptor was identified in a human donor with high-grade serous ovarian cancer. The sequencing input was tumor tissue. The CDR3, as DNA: TGTGCCAGCAGTCTCCGGGACAGTGGCTACAATGAGCAGTTCTTC. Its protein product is CASSLRDSGYNEQFF.